This T cell receptor beta chain was captured by sequencing in a study of PD-1 blockade in classical Hodgkin lymphoma. General study points: Causes of the repertoire differences remain undefined, possibly disease activity or prior therapy. Baseline diversity resembling that of newly diagnosed patients was seen in complete responders. When nivolumab was started under 1 year after ASCT, patients were excluded.

CDR1 and CDR2 from the germline V gene are LGHNA and YSLEER. Trimming cost V 4 bases and J 2 bases; bases outside gene matches: 5. The CDR3 has 17 residues. Exposure to brentuximab vedotin varied, and each patient had relapsed following autologous stem cell transplantation. Reported best responses ranged across complete response, partial response or progressive disease. TCRdb's copy holds only in-frame clones and misses some; the assay was immunoSEQ multiplex PCR. The sample has around 30,000 clones, 70% seen once. Concerning this clone: Its antigen is not known.

Here the sequenced sample was peripheral blood mononuclear cells (PBMCs), taken before the second cycle of nivolumab. This chain uses TRBV4-3 with TRBJ2-3, with 14 bases matching TRBD2. The receptor comes from a human donor with classical Hodgkin lymphoma. The CDR3 DNA is TGCGCCAGCAGCCGAGGACTAGCGGGGGGAAACACAGATACGCAGTATTTT. Its translation: CASSRGLAGGNTDTQYF.